This T cell receptor beta chain was identified during a study of blood T cell repertoires in COVID-19. Study in general: Spain, Italy and the United States supplied samples that represented acute and convalescent COVID-19.

The protocol was immunoSEQ multiplex PCR, while the TCRdb copy is restricted to in-frame clones and leaves out a portion. The table has about 290,000 clones, 85% seen once. CDR3 length equals 13 residues. J lost 5 bases, V lost 4 bases, and 4 bases had no gene match. The receptor comes from a woman aged 45 to 65 with active or convalescent COVID-19. The chain employs TRBV12-3 or TRBV12-4 and TRBJ1-2, with TRBD1 matching over 7 bases. The sample comprised peripheral blood. As DNA, the CDR3 is TGTGCCAGCAGTTATCAGGGGGAGTATGGCTACACCTTC. Its translation is CASSYQGEYGYTF.